This entry lists 27 T cell receptor beta chains sequenced from one sample in a study of blood T cell repertoires in COVID-19. Produced via immunoSEQ multiplex PCR; TCRdb's table is partial and in-frame only. This table has 110,000 or so clones, nearly 85% appearing once. The sequenced material came from peripheral blood. These receptors all come from a woman in her forties or fifties with acute or convalescent COVID-19.

This rearrangement joins TRBV12-3 or TRBV12-4 to TRBJ2-7, with 11 bases fitting TRBD2. J lost 8 bases, V lost 6 bases, and 6 bases had no gene match. CDR3 length: 13 amino acids. CDR3 nucleotide sequence: TGTGCCAGCAGCCCCACTAGCGGGGGAAAGCAGTACTTC. Translated: CASSPTSGGKQYF.

The V gene is TRBV12-5, the J gene TRBJ2-3, with a weak D call TRBD2 (5 bases). This CDR3 has 13 residues. The V gene's germline CDR1 is LGHNT and CDR2 FRNRAP. The germline V and J ends were trimmed by 1 base and 4 bases, with 6 bases remaining between them. The CDR3 region is CASGLAGADTQYF. As DNA, the CDR3 is TGTGCTAGTGGTTTGGCCGGGGCAGATACGCAGTATTTT.

The genes are TRBV7-6 and TRBJ2-3, with 9 bases matching TRBD2. J gave up 6 bases and V 2 bases, and 6 bases lay outside the gene matches. Germline V gives CDR1 SGHVS, CDR2 FNYEAQ. This CDR3 is built from 15 residues. CDR3 sequence reads: CASSLSGGRLDTQYF. Written as DNA, the CDR3 is TGTGCCAGCAGCTTAAGCGGGGGGCGGTTGGATACGCAGTATTTT.

The chain links TRBV6-5 to TRBJ1-6; D is unresolved. Trimming removed 8 bases from V and 1 base from J, with 9 bases in between. The CDR3 has 14 residues. CDR1 is MNHEY, CDR2 SVGAGI, per germline. The DNA of the CDR3 is TGTGCCAGCTTAGGAGCTTCCTATAATTCACCCCTCCACTTT. Translated: CASLGASYNSPLHF.

As DNA, the CDR3 is TGTGCCAGTAGTATTCGGGGACTGGGATCCTACGAGCAGTACTTC. Its protein is CASSIRGLGSYEQYF. The chain uses TRBV19 and TRBJ2-7, with TRBD2 as a possible D gene (6 bases). Trimming pared 3 bases from V and 1 base from J, leaving 13 bases between. The CDR3 runs 15 residues. Per the germline V gene, CDR1 is LNHDA and CDR2 is SQIVND (reference sequence).

Only one count was recorded for this clone. An end of the junction does not agree with germline; a read error may underlie this. CDR3 in amino acids: CASRSDLAGNTIYF. As DNA, the CDR3 is TGTGCCAGCAGATCGGACTTAGCTGGGAACACCATATATTTT. The J gene is TRBJ1-3, the V gene TRBV5-4, with D unclear. CDR1 and CDR2 from the germline V gene are SGHNT and YYREEE (reference sequence). The CDR3 extends over 14 amino acids.

The table lists this clone with a few counts. V usage is TRBV2 and J usage is TRBJ1-5; D call uncertain. CDR1 and CDR2 (germline): SNHLY, FYNNEI. The V end lost 7 bases, the J end lost 2 bases, and 9 bases lay between the germline ends. CDR3 length equals 13 residues. CDR3 sequence (DNA): TGTGCCAGCAATTTCGGGGGCAATCAGCCCCAGCATTTT. Its protein product is CASNFGGNQPQHF.

The chain carries TRBV10-3 and TRBJ2-3; 9 bases are a match to TRBD1. The CDR3 runs 13 residues. V lost 10 bases, J lost 5 bases, and 7 bases stayed unmatched. Germline V gene sequence: CDR1 ENHRY, CDR2 SYGVKD. For the CDR3, the DNA is TGTGCCACCGAACAGGGGGCTGGAGATACGCAGTATTTT. It translates to CATEQGAGDTQYF.

V and J are TRBV4-1 and TRBJ1-5; tentatively, D is TRBD1 (6 bases). This CDR3 contains 15 residues. Germline V gives CDR1 MGHRA, CDR2 YSYEKL. V gave up 0 bases and J gave up 4 bases, with 10 bases separating them. The CDR3: CASSQDDRFNQPQHF. CDR3 bases: TGCGCCAGCAGCCAAGATGACAGGTTTAATCAGCCCCAGCATTTT.

This sequence joins TRBV30 and TRBJ1-1; maybe TRBD1 (5 bases). Trimming took 1 base from V and 1 from J, leaving 13 bases between them. CDR3 length: 15 amino acids. Germline CDR1 reads GTSNPN; CDR2 reads SVGIG (reference sequence). The CDR3 DNA reads as TGTGCCTGGAGTGCCCCGGGACTGTCGAACACTGAAGCTTTCTTT. Amino acid sequence: CAWSAPGLSNTEAFF. Full variable domain (outside the CDR3, taken from reference TRBV30 and TRBJ1-1): SQTIHQWPATLVQPVGSPLSLECTVEGTSNPNLYWYRQAAGRGLQLLFYSVGIGQISSEVPQNLSASRPQDRQFILSSKKLLLSDSGFYLCAWSAPGLSNTEAFFGQGTRLTVV.

Notes on this clone: One end of the junction is discordant with germline, which a read error may explain. The chain links TRBV19 to TRBJ2-7; D is unresolved. Looked up from germline, CDR1 is LNHDA and CDR2 is SQIVND (reference sequence). This CDR3 is built from 12 residues. This chain's CDR3 is CASSIDRGEFVF. CDR3 nucleotides: TGTGCCAGTAGTATAGATCGAGGAGAATTCGTCTTC.

The chain has TRBV3-1 (or the pseudogene TRBV3-2) and TRBJ1-5, with 9 bases that match TRBD1. V lost 1 base, J lost 5 bases, and 21 bases stayed unmatched. The CDR3 has 21 residues. Germline loops: CDR1 LGHDT, CDR2 YNNKEL (reference sequence). DNA of the CDR3: TGTGCCAGCAGCCAAGCGTGGTGGACAGGGGTTCCATCGCAATTTTATCAGCCCCAGCATTTT. It encodes CASSQAWWTGVPSQFYQPQHF.

The chain links TRBV6-4 to TRBJ2-3; TRBD1 matches 9 bases. Germline lookup yields CDR1 MRHNA and CDR2 SNTAGT. Trimming took 4 bases from V and 4 from J; bases not matched to a gene: 9. The CDR3 loop spans 16 amino acids. CDR3 bases: TGTGCCAGCAGTGGTGTATTTGGACAGGGGTCAGATACGCAGTATTTT. It encodes CASSGVFGQGSDTQYF.

The V call is TRBV7-6, the J call TRBJ1-3; 11 nucleotides agree with TRBD1. CDR1 is SGHVS, CDR2 FNYEAQ, per germline. This CDR3 is 17 amino acids long. The V gene end was trimmed by 6 bases and the J gene end by 3 bases; junction bases not matched to a gene: 10. The CDR3 sequence: CASRRTGGGLDGNTIYF. Written as DNA, the CDR3 is TGTGCCAGCAGACGGACAGGGGGCGGATTAGATGGAAACACCATATATTTT.

V gene TRBV6-5 combines with J gene TRBJ1-3, with 7 bases lining up with TRBD1. The CDR3 has 15 residues. The V and J ends lost 6 bases and 3 bases, in that order; junction bases with no gene match: 8. Germline assignment: CDR1 MNHEY and CDR2 SVGAGI. The CDR3 region is CASSSRTGVGNTIYF. In DNA, the CDR3 is TGTGCCAGCAGCTCACGAACAGGGGTTGGAAACACCATATATTTT.

The chain recombines TRBV3-1 (or the pseudogene TRBV3-2) with TRBJ1-4; D is unclear. V dropped 4 bases and J dropped 7 bases, with 25 bases sitting between them. Germline CDR1 LGHDT, CDR2 YNNKEL (reference sequence). The CDR3 consists of 18 residues. In DNA form, the CDR3 reads TGTGCCAGCAGCCTCGGATCGGGAAAAGGAGGCGGAGGTGAAAAACTGTTTTTT. Protein sequence: CASSLGSGKGGGGEKLFF.

The V gene is TRBV4-1, the J gene TRBJ1-5, with 8 bases aligning to TRBD1. CDR3 length equals 16 residues. Germline loops: CDR1 MGHRA, CDR2 YSYEKL. Trimming cost V 1 base and J 4 bases; bases outside gene matches: 6. The CDR3 coding sequence is TGCGCCAGCAGCCAAGCCGGGACAGGTGCTAATCAGCCCCAGCATTTT. It encodes CASSQAGTGANQPQHF.

A remark on this clone: Additional DNA sequences in this sample encode the identical CDR3. The chain joins TRBV3-1 (or the pseudogene TRBV3-2) to TRBJ2-7; TRBD2 matches at 7 bases. Losses at the gene ends were 0 bases for V and 9 bases for J; bases not matched to a gene: 11. This CDR3 comprises 15 residues. Germline V gives CDR1 LGHDT, CDR2 YNNKEL (reference sequence). CDR3 protein: CASSQEGRGGGGQYF. The CDR3 DNA follows: TGTGCCAGCAGCCAAGAGGGGCGAGGCGGGGGAGGGCAGTACTTC.

This clone was counted only a few times. The chain joins TRBV5-1 to TRBJ1-2; 9 bases are shared with TRBD1. J lost 2 bases, V lost 2 bases, and 7 bases had no gene match. Germline V gene sequence: CDR1 SGHRS, CDR2 YFSETQ. This CDR3 has 16 amino acids. Here the CDR3 DNA reads TGCGCCAGCAGCTTCTCACAGGGGGCTGGCAACTATGGCTACACCTTC. Its protein is CASSFSQGAGNYGYTF.

This chain uses TRBV5-1 with TRBJ2-7, with 8 bases aligning to TRBD2. Germline trimming cut 4 bases from V and 3 bases from J; bases unmatched to any gene: 15. The CDR3 is 17 amino acids. The germline V gene has CDR1 SGHRS and CDR2 YFSETQ. The CDR3 protein is CASSRTPGGGKNYEQYF. As DNA, the CDR3 is TGCGCCAGCAGCCGAACCCCGGGGGGGGGAAAGAACTACGAGCAGTACTTC. The full variable domain, completed using reference TRBV5-1 and TRBJ2-7, is KAGVTQTPRYLIKTRGQQVTLSCSPISGHRSVSWYQQTPGQGLQFLFEYFSETQRNKGNFPGRFSGRQFSNSRSEMNVSTLELGDSALYLCASSRTPGGGKNYEQYFGPGTRLTVT.

This clone was detected once. The chain recombines TRBV19 with TRBJ2-5; the match to TRBD2 covers 12 bases. Trimming removed 7 bases from V and 4 bases from J; junction bases left unmatched: 4. This CDR3 has 14 amino acids. CDR1 is LNHDA and CDR2 is SQIVND in the germline V gene (reference sequence). The CDR3 nucleotides are TGTGCCAGTAAGGTGGGACTAGCGGGAGAGACCCAGTACTTC. This translates into CASKVGLAGETQYF. The full variable domain, in which reference TRBV19 and TRBJ2-5 provide the parts outside the CDR3, is DGGITQSPKYLFRKEGQNVTLSCEQNLNHDAMYWYRQDPGQGLRLIYYSQIVNDFQKGDIAEGYSVSREKKESFPLTVTSAQKNPTAFYLCASKVGLAGETQYFGPGTRLLVL.

A remark on this clone: Relative to the germline gene, one junction end is altered; a read error may explain this. This same CDR3 is encoded by further DNA sequences in the sample. The V gene is TRBV28, the J gene TRBJ1-2; D is undetermined. The CDR3 is 14 amino acids. Germline lookup yields CDR1 MDHEN and CDR2 SYDVKM. CDR3 bases: TGCGCCAGCAGTATCTACTTCTCTTCCTATGGCTACACCTTC. Its translation is CASSIYFSSYGYTF.

The rearrangement joins TRBV27 to TRBJ1-1; perhaps TRBD1 as D (5 bases). Trimming stripped 3 bases from V and 2 bases from J, with 7 bases between. The CDR3 runs 13 residues. Germline CDR1 MNHEY, CDR2 SMNVEV (reference sequence). This CDR3 reads CASSFTGNTEAFF. The CDR3 bases are TGTGCCAGCAGTTTCACAGGTAACACTGAAGCTTTCTTT.

The chain couples TRBV10-3 to TRBJ2-5, with a tentative D call TRBD2 (6 bases). This CDR3 region has 19 residues. Trimming took 3 bases from V and 7 from J, leaving 30 bases between them. Germline CDR1 reads ENHRY; CDR2 reads SYGVKD. CDR3 nucleotides: TGTGCCATCAGTGACCCCCCCGGGGCTGGCGGGCCCCCCGGGGGGACCCAGTACTTC. Amino acid sequence: CAISDPPGAGGPPGGTQYF.

The chain employs TRBV6-5 and TRBJ1-2, with D hard to call. The germline V gene encodes CDR1 MNHEY and CDR2 SVGAGI. The CDR3 runs 13 residues. The V end lost 5 bases, the J end lost 8 bases, and 15 bases lay between the germline ends. CDR3 region: CASSPSMAGGYTF. CDR3 nucleotides: TGTGCCAGCAGTCCAAGCATGGCGGGCGGCTACACCTTC.

This clone was seen only once. The V and J genes are TRBV4-1 and TRBJ1-2, with 12 bases aligning to TRBD1. CDR1 is MGHRA, CDR2 YSYEKL, per germline. This CDR3 region has 15 residues. The J segment lost 7 bases and the V segment lost 3 bases, leaving 6 bases of the junction unmatched. The DNA for the CDR3 is TGCGCCAGCAGCCAGATGGGGACAGGGGGCCTTGGCTACACCTTC. This gives the protein CASSQMGTGGLGYTF.

CDR3 in DNA: TGCGCCAGCAGCTTGTCTACAGTATCCTTCTATGGCTACACCTTC. The encoded protein is CASSLSTVSFYGYTF. The chain recombines TRBV5-1 with TRBJ1-2; D remains ambiguous. The V end was cut by 1 base, the J end by 4 bases, with 14 bases between. CDR3 length equals 15 residues. The germline V gene encodes CDR1 SGHRS and CDR2 YFSETQ.